Each of the 2 T cell receptor beta chains below was sequenced from the same sample in a study of human T cells and chemical hapten exposure. Documented time point: pre-sensitization, week 0. Treatment in this sample: therapeutic diphenylcyclopropenone sensitization with weekly scalp DPC. Each CDR3 protein is one row after TCRdb ran MiXCR on the RACE reads. The sample gives 80,000 to 100,000 distinct CDR3 sequences, roughly a tenth of which show up once; under 4% is in the top ten. The sample was whole blood, taken in connection with sensitization to the hapten diphenylcyclopropenone (DPC). The receptors were sampled from a woman in her fifties or sixties with alopecia areata. Some clones in this sample may be carry-over from other donors' samples.

This clonotype showed up many times. The rearrangement joins TRBV27 to TRBJ2-2, with 11 nucleotides matching TRBD1. The CDR3 totals 16 residues. Germline loops: CDR1 MNHEY, CDR2 SMNVEV (reference sequence). The V segment lost 4 bases and the J segment 7 bases; nucleotides outside the gene matches: 8. In nucleotides, the CDR3 is TGTGCCAGCAGTTCTACCGGGACAGGGGGTCGCGGGGAGCTGTTTTTT. Protein sequence: CASSSTGTGGRGELFF.

This clonotype was seen at least ten times. V is TRBV7-8 and J is TRBJ1-1; D gene unclear. The CDR3 is 19 residues long. Looked up from germline, CDR1 is SGHVS and CDR2 is FQNEAQ. Deletions cut 1 base from V and 0 bases from J, with 21 bases between. This CDR3 is CASSLGSIRLRLMNTEAFF. CDR3 sequence (DNA): TGTGCCAGCAGCTTAGGTAGTATCAGACTCCGACTTATGAACACTGAAGCTTTCTTT.